Below, 7 T cell receptor beta chains from the same sample are listed, as sequenced in a study of OX40 agonist ivuxolimab in advanced cancers. Assay used: immunoSEQ multiplex PCR; TCRdb lists only in-frame clones, some missing. This table has tens of thousands of clones, around four fifths appearing once. The sample here was CD4+ or CD8+ T cells sorted from blood, taken in a trial of the OX40 agonist ivuxolimab. Source of these receptors: an adult with an advanced solid tumor such as melanoma, head and neck, liver or kidney cancer.

The rearrangement links TRBV6-5 to TRBJ2-7, with D tentatively TRBD2 (5 bases). Germline loops: CDR1 MNHEY, CDR2 SVGAGI. Trimming removed 8 bases from V and 3 bases from J, with 8 bases in between. The CDR3 contains 11 residues. The CDR3 sequence: CASLAGYEQYF. CDR3 nucleotides: TGTGCCAGCCTTGCGGGCTACGAGCAGTACTTC.

This clone was seen only once. The chain is built from TRBV27 and TRBJ2-3; D is possibly TRBD2 (5 bases). Germline assignment: CDR1 MNHEY and CDR2 SMNVEV (reference sequence). The CDR3 spans 15 residues. Trimming pared 5 bases from V and 3 bases from J, leaving 15 bases between. The CDR3 is CASSPMQRLTDTQYF. The CDR3 DNA is TGTGCCAGCAGTCCCATGCAGAGACTAACAGATACGCAGTATTTT.

The chain combines TRBV6-6 with TRBJ2-6; the D is unclear. Germline V lookup: CDR1 MNHNY, CDR2 SVGAGI (reference sequence). V lost 6 bases to trimming and J lost 4 bases, with 13 bases between them. The CDR3 has 15 residues. The CDR3 loop is CASRPQTPGANVLTF. The CDR3 DNA is TGTGCCAGCAGACCCCAGACTCCCGGGGCCAACGTCCTGACTTTC.

For this clone: The germline gene is not matched at one end of the junction; a read error may be the cause. The chain links TRBV2 to TRBJ2-6; the D gene is possibly TRBD2 (6 bases). Germline values: CDR1 SNHLY, CDR2 FYNNEI. The CDR3 covers 17 residues. CDR3 nucleotide sequence: TGTGCCAGCAGGGAAGCCGGGGGAAACTCTGGGGCCAACGTCCTGACTTTC. Protein sequence: CASREAGGNSGANVLTF.

The chain couples TRBV6-5 to TRBJ1-2; D not resolved. The germline gives CDR1 MNHEY, CDR2 SVGAGI. This CDR3 contains 12 residues. V dropped 8 bases and J dropped 8 bases, with 15 bases sitting between them. CDR3 in amino acids: CASQGDSVGYTF. In DNA form, the CDR3 reads TGTGCCAGCCAAGGCGATAGCGTCGGCTACACCTTC.

The chain joins TRBV4-3 to TRBJ2-7, with 8 bases identical to TRBD1. V shed 3 bases, J shed 3 bases, and the junction held 4 bases outside the gene matches. The CDR3 is 14 amino acids. Germline values: CDR1 LGHNA, CDR2 YSLEER. CDR3 amino acids: CASSQGQDYYEQYF. The CDR3 bases are TGCGCCAGCAGCCAGGGACAGGATTACTACGAGCAGTACTTC.

The chain links TRBV7-8 to TRBJ2-6; D gene uncertain. Germline V gives CDR1 SGHVS, CDR2 FQNEAQ. Trimming took 2 bases from V and 4 from J, leaving 9 bases between them. This CDR3 comprises 15 residues. The CDR3 protein is CASSLRVGGANVLTF. The CDR3, as DNA: TGTGCCAGCAGCTTAAGAGTTGGCGGGGCCAACGTCCTGACTTTC.